This T cell receptor (beta chain) was observed in a study of blood T cell repertoires in COVID-19. Turning to the study itself: Collection of acute and convalescent COVID-19 samples took place in the United States, Italy and Spain. T cells, B-cell-depleted T cells, or PBMCs supplied cDNA or gDNA.

Recruits, aged about 18 to 95 years, lived in under 25 US areas. How the authors handled the data: Counts of nucleated cells, estimated from reference gene primer amplification, were obtained. Profiled with immunoSEQ multiplex PCR; TCRdb holds only in-frame clones, not every one. That table is the source of V, J and clone size, and D and trimming were worked out from the DNA. Of about 300,000 clones listed, 90% are singletons. Germline loops: CDR1 SQVTM, CDR2 ANQGSEA. The CDR3 extends over 11 amino acids. V trimming: 7 bases; J trimming: 8 bases; junction bases outside the gene matches: 7. The sequencing input was PBMCs or T cells enriched from blood (not recorded which). This TCR was recovered from a woman aged 18-30 years with acute COVID-19. The rearrangement links TRBV29-1 to TRBJ1-1, with TRBD1 matching 7 bases. CDR3 in amino acids: CSARQGTEAFF. The CDR3 bases are TGCAGCGCCCGACAGGGCACCGAAGCTTTCTTT.